The sequence of this TCR beta chain was determined in a study of control samples from healthy donors and cancer patients. TCRdb's table, derived via immunoSEQ multiplex PCR, lists solely in-frame clones and lacks some. This table holds about 110,000 clones, approximately 87% found once. CDR1 and CDR2 from the germline V gene are SGHAT and FQNNGV. Unmatched junction bases numbered 10, after V lost 1 base and J lost 13 bases. CDR3 length: 13 residues. The rearrangement uses TRBV11-2 and TRBJ2-7, with 7 bases fitting TRBD2. Specimen: PBMCs. The source is an older woman with lung cancer. This chain's CDR3 is CASSLGGGRDYYF. The DNA of the CDR3 is TGTGCCAGCAGCTTAGGTGGCGGCAGGGACTATTACTTC.